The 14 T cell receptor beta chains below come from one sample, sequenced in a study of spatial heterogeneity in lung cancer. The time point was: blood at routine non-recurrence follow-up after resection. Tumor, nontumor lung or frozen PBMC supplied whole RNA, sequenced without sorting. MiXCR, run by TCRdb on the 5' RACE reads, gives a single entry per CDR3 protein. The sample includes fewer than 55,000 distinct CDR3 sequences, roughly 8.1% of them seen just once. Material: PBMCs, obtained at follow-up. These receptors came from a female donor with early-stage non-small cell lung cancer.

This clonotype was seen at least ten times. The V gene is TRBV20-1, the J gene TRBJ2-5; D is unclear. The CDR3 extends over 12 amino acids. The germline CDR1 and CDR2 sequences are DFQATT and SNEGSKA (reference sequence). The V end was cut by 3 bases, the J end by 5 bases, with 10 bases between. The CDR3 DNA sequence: TGCAGTGCTAGGATTGGTATGGAGACCCAGTACTTC. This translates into CSARIGMETQYF.

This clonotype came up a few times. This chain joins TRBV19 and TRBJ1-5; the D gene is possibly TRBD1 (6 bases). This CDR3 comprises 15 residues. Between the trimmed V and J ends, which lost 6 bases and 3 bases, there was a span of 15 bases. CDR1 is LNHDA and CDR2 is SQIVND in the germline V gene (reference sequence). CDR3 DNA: TGTGCCAGTAGAGGCACAGGGACTCCCAATCAGCCCCAGCATTTT. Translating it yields CASRGTGTPNQPQHF. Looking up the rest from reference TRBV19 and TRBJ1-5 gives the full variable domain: DGGITQSPKYLFRKEGQNVTLSCEQNLNHDAMYWYRQDPGQGLRLIYYSQIVNDFQKGDIAEGYSVSREKKESFPLTVTSAQKNPTAFYLCASRGTGTPNQPQHFGDGTRLSIL.

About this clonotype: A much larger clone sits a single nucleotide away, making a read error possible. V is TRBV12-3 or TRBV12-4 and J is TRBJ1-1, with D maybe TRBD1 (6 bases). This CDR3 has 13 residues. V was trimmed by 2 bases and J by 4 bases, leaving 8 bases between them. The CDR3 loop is CASSLQGTTEAFF. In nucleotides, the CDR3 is TGTGCCAGCAGTTTACAGGGGACCACTGAAGCTTTCTTT.

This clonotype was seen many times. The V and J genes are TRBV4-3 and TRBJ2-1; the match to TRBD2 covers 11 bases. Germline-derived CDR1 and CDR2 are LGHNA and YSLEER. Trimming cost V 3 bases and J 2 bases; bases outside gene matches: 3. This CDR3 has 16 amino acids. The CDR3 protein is CASSHGTSGAYNEQFF. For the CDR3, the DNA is TGCGCCAGCAGCCATGGGACTAGCGGAGCCTACAATGAGCAGTTCTTC.

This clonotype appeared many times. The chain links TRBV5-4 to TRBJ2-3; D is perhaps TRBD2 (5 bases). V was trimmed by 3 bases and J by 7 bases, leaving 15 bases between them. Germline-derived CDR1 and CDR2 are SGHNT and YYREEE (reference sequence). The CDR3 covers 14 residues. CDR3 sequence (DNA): TGTGCCAGCAGCTCGGGGATGTTGGTAAATACGCAGTATTTT. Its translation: CASSSGMLVNTQYF.

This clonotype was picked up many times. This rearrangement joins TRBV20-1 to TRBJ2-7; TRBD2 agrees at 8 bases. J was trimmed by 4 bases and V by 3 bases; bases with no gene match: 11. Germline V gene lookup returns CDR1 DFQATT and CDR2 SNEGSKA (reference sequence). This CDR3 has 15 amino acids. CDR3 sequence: CSARTSGGPVYEQYF. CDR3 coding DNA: TGCAGTGCTAGGACAAGCGGGGGCCCAGTTTACGAGCAGTACTTC.

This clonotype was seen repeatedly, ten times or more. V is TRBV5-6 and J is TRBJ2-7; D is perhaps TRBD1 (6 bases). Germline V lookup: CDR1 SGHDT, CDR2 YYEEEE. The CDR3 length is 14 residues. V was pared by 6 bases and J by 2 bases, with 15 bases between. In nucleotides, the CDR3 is TGTGCCAGCATCTTACAGGGTCGAACCTACGAGCAGTACTTC. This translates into CASILQGRTYEQYF.

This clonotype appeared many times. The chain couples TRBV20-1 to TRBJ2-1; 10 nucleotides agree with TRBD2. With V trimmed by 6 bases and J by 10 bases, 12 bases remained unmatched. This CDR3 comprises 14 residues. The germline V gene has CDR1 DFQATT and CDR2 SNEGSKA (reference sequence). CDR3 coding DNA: TGCAGTGCCCCCCTAAGCGGGGGGGCCCGGGAGCAGTTCTTC. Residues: CSAPLSGGAREQFF.

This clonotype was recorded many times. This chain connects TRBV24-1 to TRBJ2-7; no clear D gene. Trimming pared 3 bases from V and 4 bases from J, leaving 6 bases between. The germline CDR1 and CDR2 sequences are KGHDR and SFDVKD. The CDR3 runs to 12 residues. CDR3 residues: CATSDGVYEQYF. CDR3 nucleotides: TGTGCCACCAGTGATGGGGTTTACGAGCAGTACTTC.

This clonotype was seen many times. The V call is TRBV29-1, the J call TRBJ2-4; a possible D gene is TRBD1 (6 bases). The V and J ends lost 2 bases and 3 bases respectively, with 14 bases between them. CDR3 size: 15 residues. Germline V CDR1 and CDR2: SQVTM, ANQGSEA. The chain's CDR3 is CSVEYLEGGKNIQYF. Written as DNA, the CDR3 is TGCAGCGTTGAATACCTAGAAGGGGGCAAAAACATTCAGTACTTC.

The CDR3 region is CASSWSGGSDTQYF. Written as DNA, the CDR3 is TGTGCCAGCAGTTGGAGCGGAGGATCAGATACGCAGTATTTT. J is TRBJ2-3 and V is TRBV2; weak D call: TRBD2 (5 bases). The CDR3 totals 14 residues. Deletions cut 5 bases from V and 4 bases from J, with 13 bases between. From germline, CDR1 is SNHLY and CDR2 FYNNEI.

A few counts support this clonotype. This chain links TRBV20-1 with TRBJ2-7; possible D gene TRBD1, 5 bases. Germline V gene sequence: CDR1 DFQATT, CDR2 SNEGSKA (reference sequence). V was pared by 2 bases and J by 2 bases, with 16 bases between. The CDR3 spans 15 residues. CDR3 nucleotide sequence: TGCAGTGCTAGACAGGGTCCGACCTTGGCCTACGAGCAGTACTTC. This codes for CSARQGPTLAYEQYF.

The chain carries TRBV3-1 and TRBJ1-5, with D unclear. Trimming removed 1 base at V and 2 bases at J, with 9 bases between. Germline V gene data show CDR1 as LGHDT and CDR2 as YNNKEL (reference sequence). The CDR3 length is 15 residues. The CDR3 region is CASSQGGQRNQPQHF. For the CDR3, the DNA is TGTGCCAGCAGCCAAGGTGGCCAGCGCAATCAGCCCCAGCATTTT.

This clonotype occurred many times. CDR3 amino acids: CARSTGREVRDTQYF. CDR3 coding DNA: TGCGCCAGGAGTACCGGCAGGGAAGTGAGAGATACGCAGTATTTT. The chain recombines TRBV10-1 with TRBJ2-3; the D gene is possibly TRBD1 (5 bases). V lost 9 bases to trimming and J lost 5 bases, with 21 bases between them. Germline V gene lookup returns CDR1 WNHNN and CDR2 SYGVQD (reference sequence). This CDR3 has 15 residues.